The T cell receptor beta chain described here comes from a study of CD8+ T cells in alopecia areata. Study at large: The study gave treated patients oral tofacitinib at 5 to 10 mg twice daily.

Study-level results: Sequencing of scalp samples also captures resident alphabeta T cells of normal skin. Tofacitinib produced a significant decrease in scalp clonality and in expanded CD8+ clones among the top 100.

Treatment here: oral pan-JAK inhibitor, 5-10 mg twice daily. Researchers picked out CD4+ and CD8+ T cells from PBMCs by sorting. Per the germline V gene, CDR1 is MNHEY and CDR2 is SMNVEV (reference sequence). The CDR3 has 13 amino acids. Trimming cost V 5 bases and J 0 bases, with 8 bases left between them. TCR sequencing used cDNA made by reverse transcription of extracted RNA. Libraries were prepared by immunoSEQ multiplex PCR; TCRdb keeps only in-frame clonotypes and omits some of them. In the table there are about 140,000 clones, approximately 86% of which are singletons. About this clone itself: Its antigen is unknown.

The specimen comprised CD8+ T cells sorted from blood, sampled at week 4, from a patient treated with tofacitinib. The chain has TRBV27 and TRBJ2-7; no definite D call. The sequence derives from a human donor with alopecia areata. CDR3 nucleotide sequence: TGTGCCAGCAGTAAACCGGGCTCCTACGAGCAGTACTTC. It yields the protein CASSKPGSYEQYF.